This entry describes one TCR beta chain. The junction had 1 base not matched to a gene; V was cut back by 4 bases and J by 4 bases. The CDR3 loop spans 13 amino acids. Germline V gene sequence: CDR1 LGHDT, CDR2 YNNKEL (reference sequence). This sample stems from a study of blood T cell repertoires in COVID-19. In the original processing: The authors estimated nucleated cell counts from reference gene primer amplification. TCRdb keeps only in-frame clones here, not all; method: immunoSEQ multiplex PCR. The V and J calls and clone size were taken over from that table, and D and trimming were inferred from the DNA. The sample lists roughly 72,000 clones; about four fifths were seen once.

The chain is built from TRBV3-1 (or the pseudogene TRBV3-2) and TRBJ1-5; 7 nucleotides agree with TRBD1. The TCR sequence derives from a man between 65 and 80 years old who had recovered from COVID-19. Specimen: peripheral blood. The CDR3 loop reads CASSRDRNQPQHF. The CDR3 DNA reads TGTGCCAGCAGCCGGGACAGAAATCAGCCCCAGCATTTT.